Listed below are T cell receptor beta chains from one sample, sequenced in a study of T cell responses to AZD1222 COVID-19 vaccine. Assay: immunoSEQ multiplex PCR; the TCRdb copy retains only in-frame clones and omits some. Of about 130,000 clones listed, roughly 90% were seen once; the top ten hold more than 3.5%. The source was peripheral blood, collected on day 0 of AZD1222 vaccination. These receptors all stem from an adult in good health. Both conserved end residues are part of each CDR3. Each record gives: CDR3 DNA, CDR3 protein, D gene, J gene, V gene, clone size. The D gene is left open where the match is weak. A row's size may be missing; if present it is once, few, many or a size class.

CDR3 DNA: TGTGCCAGCAGTCCGGGACCCAGCATGGGAGAGCAGTTCTTC; CDR3 protein: CASSPGPSMGEQFF; D gene: -; J gene: TRBJ2-1; V gene: TRBV6-5; clone size: -
CDR3 DNA: TGTGCCAGCAACCGCGGGGGCGAGCAGTACTTC; CDR3 protein: CASNRGGEQYF; D gene: TRBD2; J gene: TRBJ2-7; V gene: TRBV5-6; clone size: -
CDR3 DNA: TGTGCCAGTAGGTCGGGTGGGAGAGAGACCCAGTACTTC; CDR3 protein: CASRSGGRETQYF; D gene: -; J gene: TRBJ2-5; V gene: TRBV19; clone size: -
CDR3 DNA: TGTGCCAGCAGTCGGGACACCTACAATGAGCAGTTCTTC; CDR3 protein: CASSRDTYNEQFF; D gene: -; J gene: TRBJ2-1; V gene: TRBV27; clone size: -
CDR3 DNA: TGTGCCAGCAGCTCGAGATTGAGCGGCTATAGCACAGATACGCAGTATTTT; CDR3 protein: CASSSRLSGYSTDTQYF; D gene: -; J gene: TRBJ2-3; V gene: TRBV7-6; clone size: once
CDR3 DNA: TGCGCCAGCAGCTTGGACGGGATCTTGTCAGATACGCAGTATTTT; CDR3 protein: CASSLDGILSDTQYF; D gene: -; J gene: TRBJ2-3; V gene: TRBV5-1; clone size: -
CDR3 DNA: TGTGCCAGCAGCCAAGACCCCCGAAACCGTACCTACGAGCAGTACTTC; CDR3 protein: CASSQDPRNRTYEQYF; D gene: -; J gene: TRBJ2-7; V gene: TRBV3-1/TRBV3-2; clone size: -
CDR3 DNA: TGTGCTAGTGGTTTGGTCAAAAGTAATGGCTACACCTTC; CDR3 protein: CASGLVKSNGYTF; D gene: -; J gene: TRBJ1-2; V gene: TRBV12-5; clone size: -
CDR3 DNA: TGTGCCAGCAGTGAAATGTCAAGGAGAGCCACTGAAGCTTTCTTT; CDR3 protein: CASSEMSRRATEAFF; D gene: -; J gene: TRBJ1-1; V gene: TRBV2; clone size: -
CDR3 DNA: TGTGCCAGCAGCCAAGACCGGGGGACGGGTGGAGTAGTAGCTTTCTTT; CDR3 protein: CASSQDRGTGGVVAFF; D gene: -; J gene: TRBJ1-1; V gene: TRBV3-1/TRBV3-2; clone size: -
CDR3 DNA: TGTGCCAGCAGTTACCTAGGGACAGGGATGTGGGAGCAGTACTTC; CDR3 protein: CASSYLGTGMWEQYF; D gene: TRBD1; J gene: TRBJ2-7; V gene: TRBV6-2/TRBV6-3; clone size: once
CDR3 DNA: TGCGCCAGCAGCTTAGGGGGGGTGAGCAATCAGCCCCAGCATTTT; CDR3 protein: CASSLGGVSNQPQHF; D gene: -; J gene: TRBJ1-5; V gene: TRBV5-1; clone size: -
CDR3 DNA: TGTGCCAGCAGTGATATGGGGGGTTGGAACACTGAAGCTTTCTTT; CDR3 protein: CASSDMGGWNTEAFF; D gene: -; J gene: TRBJ1-1; V gene: TRBV6-1; clone size: -
CDR3 DNA: TGTGCCAGTAGTTCCCCGACTGCGGGGCGAATGGCTGAAGCTTTCTTT; CDR3 protein: CASSSPTAGRMAEAFF; D gene: -; J gene: TRBJ1-1; V gene: TRBV19; clone size: -
CDR3 DNA: TGTGCCAGCAGTTTATGGGGGACAGGCCAAGAGACCCAGTACTTC; CDR3 protein: CASSLWGTGQETQYF; D gene: TRBD1; J gene: TRBJ2-5; V gene: TRBV27; clone size: -
CDR3 DNA: TGTGCCAGCAGCCCCCGGGCGCAGCGATCAGCCTACAATGAGCAGTTCTTC; CDR3 protein: CASSPRAQRSAYNEQFF; D gene: -; J gene: TRBJ2-1; V gene: TRBV7-2; clone size: -
CDR3 DNA: TGTGCCAGCAGCTTCCCGGGACTAGCGGTCAATGAGCAGTTCTTC; CDR3 protein: CASSFPGLAVNEQFF; D gene: TRBD2; J gene: TRBJ2-1; V gene: TRBV7-2; clone size: -
CDR3 DNA: TGTGCCAGCTCCCCGGGGGGGGCTGGCGAGCAGTACTTC; CDR3 protein: CASSPGGAGEQYF; D gene: TRBD2; J gene: TRBJ2-7; V gene: TRBV9; clone size: once
CDR3 DNA: TGTGCCAGCAGTTCCAGAAAAGCGGGAGGAACAGAGACCCAGTACTTC; CDR3 protein: CASSSRKAGGTETQYF; D gene: TRBD2; J gene: TRBJ2-5; V gene: TRBV28; clone size: few
CDR3 DNA: TGTGCCAGCAGTCCGGTTAGCGGGAGGAACACCGGGGAGCTGTTTTTT; CDR3 protein: CASSPVSGRNTGELFF; D gene: TRBD2; J gene: TRBJ2-2; V gene: TRBV6-4; clone size: -
CDR3 DNA: TGTGCCAGCAGCGAAAACTGGGACCCCTCCTACGAGCAGTACTTC; CDR3 protein: CASSENWDPSYEQYF; D gene: -; J gene: TRBJ2-7; V gene: TRBV9; clone size: -
CDR3 DNA: TGTGCCAGCAGTTTTAAGGTGGCCTACGAGCAGTACTTC; CDR3 protein: CASSFKVAYEQYF; D gene: -; J gene: TRBJ2-7; V gene: TRBV12-3/TRBV12-4; clone size: -
CDR3 DNA: TGTGCCACCGGACTAGCGGCTTCCTACGAGCAGTACTTC; CDR3 protein: CATGLAASYEQYF; D gene: TRBD2; J gene: TRBJ2-7; V gene: TRBV10-3; clone size: -
CDR3 DNA: TGTGCCAGCAGTGAGCGGGAGGTTTCCTACGAGCAGTACTTC; CDR3 protein: CASSEREVSYEQYF; D gene: TRBD2; J gene: TRBJ2-7; V gene: TRBV6-1; clone size: -
CDR3 DNA: TGTGCCAGCAGCTCCCAGGGGGGTAGCGGGCACAATGAGCAGTTCTTC; CDR3 protein: CASSSQGGSGHNEQFF; D gene: -; J gene: TRBJ2-1; V gene: TRBV21-1; clone size: -
CDR3 DNA: TGTGCCAGCAGCACCGGCGGGGAATTTTATGGCTACACCTTC; CDR3 protein: CASSTGGEFYGYTF; D gene: -; J gene: TRBJ1-2; V gene: TRBV5-4; clone size: -
CDR3 DNA: TGTGCCAGTAGTATAGTAGGTGGTGGAGTCAGTGGAAACACCATATATTTT; CDR3 protein: CASSIVGGGVSGNTIYF; D gene: -; J gene: TRBJ1-3; V gene: TRBV19; clone size: -
CDR3 DNA: TGTGCCAGCAGCGGCGGGGTAGGAAACACCATATATTTT; CDR3 protein: CASSGGVGNTIYF; D gene: -; J gene: TRBJ1-3; V gene: TRBV9; clone size: once
CDR3 DNA: TGTGCCAGCAAGAGAACAGGGGCCACTGAAGCTTTCTTT; CDR3 protein: CASKRTGATEAFF; D gene: TRBD1; J gene: TRBJ1-1; V gene: TRBV2; clone size: -
CDR3 DNA: TGCGCCAGCAGTGAGCCGACTAGCGGGAGGGCCAATGAGCAGTTCTTC; CDR3 protein: CASSEPTSGRANEQFF; D gene: TRBD2; J gene: TRBJ2-1; V gene: TRBV10-2; clone size: -
CDR3 DNA: TGCGCCAGCAGTGAGGGGTTGAATCAGCCCCAGCATTTT; CDR3 protein: CASSEGLNQPQHF; D gene: -; J gene: TRBJ1-5; V gene: TRBV10-2; clone size: once
CDR3 DNA: TGTGCCAACGCGCCAGTAGTTACTAACTATGGCTACACCTTC; CDR3 protein: CANAPVVTNYGYTF; D gene: -; J gene: TRBJ1-2; V gene: TRBV7-9; clone size: -
CDR3 DNA: TGTGCCAGCAGTTCCGGGGCTTCCTACGAGCAGTACTTC; CDR3 protein: CASSSGASYEQYF; D gene: -; J gene: TRBJ2-7; V gene: TRBV28; clone size: -
CDR3 DNA: TGTGCCAGCACACAAGGAGCCAGGGATTCACCCCTCCACTTT; CDR3 protein: CASTQGARDSPLHF; D gene: -; J gene: TRBJ1-6; V gene: TRBV2; clone size: -
CDR3 DNA: TGTGCCAGCAGTGTTGAAGGCGGGGTAAACAATGAGCAGTTCTTC; CDR3 protein: CASSVEGGVNNEQFF; D gene: -; J gene: TRBJ2-1; V gene: TRBV6-4; clone size: -
CDR3 DNA: TGTGCTAGTGGCTTCCAGGGGGCGTACGAGCAGTACTTC; CDR3 protein: CASGFQGAYEQYF; D gene: TRBD1; J gene: TRBJ2-7; V gene: TRBV12-5; clone size: -
CDR3 DNA: TGTGCCAGCAGCTTGCGAATAGCGGCACAAGAGACCCAGTACTTC; CDR3 protein: CASSLRIAAQETQYF; D gene: -; J gene: TRBJ2-5; V gene: TRBV5-4; clone size: -
CDR3 DNA: TGCGCCAGCAGCTTGGGACCCAATTCACCCCTCCACTTT; CDR3 protein: CASSLGPNSPLHF; D gene: -; J gene: TRBJ1-6; V gene: TRBV5-1; clone size: -
CDR3 DNA: TGTGCCAGCAGTCCACACCAGGGGGCTGGCAATCAGCCCCAGCATTTT; CDR3 protein: CASSPHQGAGNQPQHF; D gene: TRBD1; J gene: TRBJ1-5; V gene: TRBV28; clone size: -
CDR3 DNA: TGTGCCTGGACCCTAGGAGGGGAAAAACTGTTTTTT; CDR3 protein: CAWTLGGEKLFF; D gene: -; J gene: TRBJ1-4; V gene: TRBV30; clone size: -
CDR3 DNA: TGCGCCAGCAGTCGATCGGGCGCGGACAGGGGGAGATGTGGCTACACCTTC; CDR3 protein: CASSRSGADRGRCGYTF; D gene: TRBD1; J gene: TRBJ1-2; V gene: TRBV23-1; clone size: -
CDR3 DNA: TGCGCCAGCGAGGGACAGGGTGGCGGGGCTTTCTTT; CDR3 protein: CASEGQGGGAFF; D gene: TRBD1; J gene: TRBJ1-1; V gene: TRBV5-1; clone size: few
CDR3 DNA: TGTGCCAGCAGCGGTGGACAGGGCGGTGGCACCATATATTTT; CDR3 protein: CASSGGQGGGTIYF; D gene: TRBD1; J gene: TRBJ1-3; V gene: TRBV5-4; clone size: -
CDR3 DNA: TGTGCCAGCAGTTACGGGACACCGACGACCTACGAGCAGTACTTC; CDR3 protein: CASSYGTPTTYEQYF; D gene: -; J gene: TRBJ2-7; V gene: TRBV27; clone size: -
CDR3 DNA: TGTGCCAGTAGTATGGTGAGCGGGAGGGCCTGGGATGAGCAGTTCTTC; CDR3 protein: CASSMVSGRAWDEQFF; D gene: TRBD2; J gene: TRBJ2-1; V gene: TRBV19; clone size: -
CDR3 DNA: TGTGCCAGCACCCCGGGACGGAACACCGGGGAGCTGTTTTTT; CDR3 protein: CASTPGRNTGELFF; D gene: -; J gene: TRBJ2-2; V gene: TRBV2; clone size: -
CDR3 DNA: TGTGCCAGCAGTTTGTCAGGCAATCAGCCCCAGCATTTT; CDR3 protein: CASSLSGNQPQHF; D gene: -; J gene: TRBJ1-5; V gene: TRBV12-3/TRBV12-4; clone size: -
CDR3 DNA: TGTGCCAGCAGCCAACGGAGCCCCACCGGGGAGCTGTTTTTT; CDR3 protein: CASSQRSPTGELFF; D gene: -; J gene: TRBJ2-2; V gene: TRBV3-1/TRBV3-2; clone size: -
CDR3 DNA: TGTGCCAGCAGCCGACTAGCGGTCTCCTACGAGCAGTACTTC; CDR3 protein: CASSRLAVSYEQYF; D gene: TRBD2; J gene: TRBJ2-7; V gene: TRBV3-1/TRBV3-2; clone size: -
CDR3 DNA: TGTGCCAGCAGCCGGGACTTAAGAGACACCATATATTTT; CDR3 protein: CASSRDLRDTIYF; D gene: -; J gene: TRBJ1-3; V gene: TRBV6-5; clone size: -
CDR3 DNA: TGTGCCAGCAGCTTCCGGGACCCAAGCTACAATGAGCAGTTCTTC; CDR3 protein: CASSFRDPSYNEQFF; D gene: -; J gene: TRBJ2-1; V gene: TRBV7-2; clone size: -
CDR3 DNA: TGCGCCAGCAGCCAGGGGACGCTACTGGGGGAGCAGTTCTTC; CDR3 protein: CASSQGTLLGEQFF; D gene: -; J gene: TRBJ2-1; V gene: TRBV5-1; clone size: once
CDR3 DNA: TGTGCCAGCAGTTGGGCTAGCGGTTCCTACGAGCAGTACTTC; CDR3 protein: CASSWASGSYEQYF; D gene: TRBD2; J gene: TRBJ2-7; V gene: TRBV27; clone size: -
CDR3 DNA: TGTGCCAGCAGCCTAACCACGGACAGGGTGGATCAGTACTTC; CDR3 protein: CASSLTTDRVDQYF; D gene: TRBD1; J gene: TRBJ2-7; V gene: TRBV6-5; clone size: -
CDR3 DNA: TGCGCCAGCAGGAAGGGTCTTCAAGAGACCCAGTACTTC; CDR3 protein: CASRKGLQETQYF; D gene: -; J gene: TRBJ2-5; V gene: TRBV10-1; clone size: -
CDR3 DNA: TGTGCCAGCAGCCTGTTGACAGGGGGATCCGGGGAGCTGTTTTTT; CDR3 protein: CASSLLTGGSGELFF; D gene: TRBD1; J gene: TRBJ2-2; V gene: TRBV5-8; clone size: -
CDR3 DNA: TGTGCCAGTAGTCCTATACTAGCGGGGTACAATGAGCAGTTCTTC; CDR3 protein: CASSPILAGYNEQFF; D gene: TRBD2; J gene: TRBJ2-1; V gene: TRBV19; clone size: -